Below, 5 T cell receptor beta chains from the same sample are listed, as sequenced in a study of shared clonotypes between healthy human individuals. TCRdb's copy holds only in-frame clones and misses some; the assay was immunoSEQ multiplex PCR. This table holds around 2.3 million clones, around 95% found once. The sample was naive CD4+ T cells sorted from blood. The sample's subset: CD45RA+ positively selected. These receptors were collected from a man younger than 35 in good health.

The chain is built from TRBV15 and TRBJ1-6; D is possibly TRBD1 (5 bases). This CDR3 spans 15 amino acids. V lost 4 bases, J lost 7 bases, and 14 bases lay in between. Germline V gene lookup returns CDR1 LNHNV and CDR2 YYDKDF (reference sequence). The CDR3 is CATSKGLTGNSPLHF. In DNA, the CDR3 is TGTGCCACCAGCAAGGGACTAACGGGCAATTCACCCCTCCACTTT.

The rearrangement uses TRBV30 and TRBJ2-7; D is ambiguous. Germline CDR1 is GTSNPN and CDR2 is SVGIG (reference sequence). The V and J ends lost 0 bases and 0 bases respectively, with 12 bases between them. CDR3 length: 15 residues. CDR3 nucleotide sequence: TGTGCCTGGAGTGTTGTAGGGCAAAGCTCCTACGAGCAGTACTTC. Residues: CAWSVVGQSSYEQYF.

The rearrangement links TRBV19 to TRBJ2-7; TRBD1 agrees at 11 bases. V was pared by 5 bases and J by 2 bases, with 5 bases of the junction left unmatched. Germline CDR1 LNHDA, CDR2 SQIVND (reference sequence). The CDR3 contains 15 residues. CDR3 bases: TGTGCCAGTAGTCCCCGGGACAGGGGGGCCTACGAGCAGTACTTC. Protein sequence: CASSPRDRGAYEQYF.

The V and J genes are TRBV5-1 and TRBJ2-3; D is perhaps TRBD2 (6 bases). Germline loops: CDR1 SGHRS, CDR2 YFSETQ. The CDR3 consists of 12 residues. Between the trimmed V and J ends, which lost 10 bases and 6 bases, there was a span of 15 bases. The CDR3 protein is CACGDSGDTQYF. Here the CDR3 DNA reads TGCGCCTGCGGGGACTCCGGCGATACGCAGTATTTT.

The gene calls are TRBV6-5 and TRBJ2-5; 13 bases line up with TRBD2. Germline CDR1 MNHEY, CDR2 SVGAGI. With V trimmed by 2 bases and J by 1 base, 1 base remained unmatched. This CDR3 has 16 amino acids. CDR3 protein: CASSYGTSGAQETQYF. The CDR3 DNA reads as TGTGCCAGCAGTTACGGGACTAGCGGGGCCCAAGAGACCCAGTACTTC.